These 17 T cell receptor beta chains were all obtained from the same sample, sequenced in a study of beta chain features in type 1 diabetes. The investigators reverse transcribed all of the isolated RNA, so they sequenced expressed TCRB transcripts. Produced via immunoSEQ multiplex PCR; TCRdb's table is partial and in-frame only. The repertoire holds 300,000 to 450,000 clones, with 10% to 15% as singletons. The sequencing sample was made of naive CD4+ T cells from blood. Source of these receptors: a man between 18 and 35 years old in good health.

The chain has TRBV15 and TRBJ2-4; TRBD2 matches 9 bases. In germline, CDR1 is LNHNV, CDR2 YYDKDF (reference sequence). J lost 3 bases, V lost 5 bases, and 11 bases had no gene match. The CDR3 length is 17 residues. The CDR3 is CATSSEILAGIKNIQYF. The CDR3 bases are TGTGCCACCAGCTCGGAGATCCTAGCGGGGATCAAAAACATTCAGTACTTC.

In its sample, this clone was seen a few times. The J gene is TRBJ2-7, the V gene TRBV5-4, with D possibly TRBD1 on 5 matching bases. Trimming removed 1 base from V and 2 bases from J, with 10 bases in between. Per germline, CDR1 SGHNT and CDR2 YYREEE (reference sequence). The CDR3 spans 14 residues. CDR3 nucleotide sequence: TGTGCCAGCAGCTTGCAATCAGGGACCTACGAGCAGTACTTC. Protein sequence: CASSLQSGTYEQYF. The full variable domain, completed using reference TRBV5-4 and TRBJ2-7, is ETGVTQSPTHLIKTRGQQVTLRCSSQSGHNTVSWYQQALGQGPQFIFQYYREEENGRGNFPPRFSGLQFPNYSSELNVNALELDDSALYLCASSLQSGTYEQYFGPGTRLTVT.

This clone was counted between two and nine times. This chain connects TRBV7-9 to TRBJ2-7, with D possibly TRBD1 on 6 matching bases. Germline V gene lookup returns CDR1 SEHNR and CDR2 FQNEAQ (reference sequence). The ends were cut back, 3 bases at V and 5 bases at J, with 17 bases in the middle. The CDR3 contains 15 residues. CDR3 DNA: TGTGCCAGCAGCTTGTCCGGAGCAGGGGTCAACGAGCAGTACTTC. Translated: CASSLSGAGVNEQYF.

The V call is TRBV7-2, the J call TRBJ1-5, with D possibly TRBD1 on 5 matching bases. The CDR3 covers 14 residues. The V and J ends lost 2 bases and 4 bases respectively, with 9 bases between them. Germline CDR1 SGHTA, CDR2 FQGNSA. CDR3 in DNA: TGTGCCAGCAGCTTATACGGGGGGAATCAGCCCCAGCATTTT. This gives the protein CASSLYGGNQPQHF.

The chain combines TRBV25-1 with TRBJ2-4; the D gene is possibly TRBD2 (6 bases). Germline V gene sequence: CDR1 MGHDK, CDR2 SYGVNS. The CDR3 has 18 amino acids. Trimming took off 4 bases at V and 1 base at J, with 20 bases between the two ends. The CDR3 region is CASSATSLVGTAKNIQYF. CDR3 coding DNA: TGTGCCAGCAGTGCCACTAGCTTGGTTGGTACGGCCAAAAACATTCAGTACTTC.

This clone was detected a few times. CDR3 loop: CATAEGTGNTEAFF. As DNA, the CDR3 is TGTGCCACCGCCGAAGGGACAGGGAACACTGAAGCTTTCTTT. J is TRBJ1-1 and V is TRBV6-6; TRBD1 aligns across 8 bases. Germline CDR1 and CDR2: MNHNY and SVGAGI (reference sequence). The V segment lost 10 bases and the J segment 1 base; nucleotides outside the gene matches: 8. There are 14 residues in the CDR3.

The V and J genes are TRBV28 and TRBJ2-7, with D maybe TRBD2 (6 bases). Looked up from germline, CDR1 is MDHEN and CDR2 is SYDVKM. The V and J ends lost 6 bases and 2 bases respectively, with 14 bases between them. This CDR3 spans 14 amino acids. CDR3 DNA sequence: TGTGCCAGCAGGCCCGGGACTTTGACCTACGAGCAGTACTTC. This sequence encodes CASRPGTLTYEQYF.

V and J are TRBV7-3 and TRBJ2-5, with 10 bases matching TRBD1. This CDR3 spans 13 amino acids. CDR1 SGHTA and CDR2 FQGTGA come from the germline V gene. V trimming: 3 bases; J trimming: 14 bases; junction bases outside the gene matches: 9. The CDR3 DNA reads TGTGCCAGCAGCTTCAGCGCCCGGGACAGGGGATACTTC. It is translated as CASSFSARDRGYF.

The CDR3 nucleotides are TGCGCCAGCAGCCTCGGGTGGGATACGCAGTATTTT. This sequence encodes CASSLGWDTQYF. The chain recombines TRBV5-1 with TRBJ2-3, with D unresolved. CDR1 SGHRS and CDR2 YFSETQ come from the germline V gene. The CDR3 length is 12 residues. Between the trimmed V and J ends, which lost 4 bases and 6 bases, there was a span of 9 bases. The whole variable domain, filled in from reference TRBV5-1 and TRBJ2-3, reads KAGVTQTPRYLIKTRGQQVTLSCSPISGHRSVSWYQQTPGQGLQFLFEYFSETQRNKGNFPGRFSGRQFSNSRSEMNVSTLELGDSALYLCASSLGWDTQYFGPGTRLTVL.

The CDR3 loop is CASRRDRGTEAFF. Written as DNA, the CDR3 is TGTGCCAGCAGAAGGGATCGGGGCACTGAAGCTTTCTTT. The gene calls are TRBV11-3 and TRBJ1-1, with D uncertain. The germline V gene has CDR1 SGHNT and CDR2 YENEEA. Trimming shortened V by 6 bases and J by 4 bases, and 12 bases separated the two germline ends. The CDR3 runs to 13 residues.

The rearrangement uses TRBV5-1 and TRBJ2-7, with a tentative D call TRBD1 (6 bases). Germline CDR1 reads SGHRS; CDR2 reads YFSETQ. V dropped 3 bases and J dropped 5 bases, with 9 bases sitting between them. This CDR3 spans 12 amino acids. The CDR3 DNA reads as TGCGCCAGCAGCTGGAAGGGGGACGAGCAGTACTTC. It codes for CASSWKGDEQYF.

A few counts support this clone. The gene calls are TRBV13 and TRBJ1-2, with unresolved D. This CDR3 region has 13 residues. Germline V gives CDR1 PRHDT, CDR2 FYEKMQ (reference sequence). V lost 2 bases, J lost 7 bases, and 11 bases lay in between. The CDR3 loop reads CASSLFATSGYTF. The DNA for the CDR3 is TGTGCCAGCAGCTTATTTGCCACCAGTGGCTACACCTTC. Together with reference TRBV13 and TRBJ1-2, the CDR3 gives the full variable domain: AAGVIQSPRHLIKEKRETATLKCYPIPRHDTVYWYQQGPGQDPQFLISFYEKMQSDKGSIPDRFSAQQFSDYHSELNMSSLELGDSALYFCASSLFATSGYTFGSGTRLTVV.

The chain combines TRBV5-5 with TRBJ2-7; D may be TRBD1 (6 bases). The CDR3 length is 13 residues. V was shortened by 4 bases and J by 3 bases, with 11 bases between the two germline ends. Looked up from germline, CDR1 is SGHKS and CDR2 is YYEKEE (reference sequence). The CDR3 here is CASSNRVIYEQYF. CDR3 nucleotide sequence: TGTGCCAGCAGCAACAGGGTCATCTACGAGCAGTACTTC.

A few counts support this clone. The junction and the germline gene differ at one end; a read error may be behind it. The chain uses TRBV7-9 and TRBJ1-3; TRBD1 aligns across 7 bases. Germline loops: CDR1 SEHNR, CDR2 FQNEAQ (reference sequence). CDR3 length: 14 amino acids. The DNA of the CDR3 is TGTGCCAGCAGCTCCCGTTCGGACAGGCCAGGCGGAGATTTT. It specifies CASSSRSDRPGGDF.

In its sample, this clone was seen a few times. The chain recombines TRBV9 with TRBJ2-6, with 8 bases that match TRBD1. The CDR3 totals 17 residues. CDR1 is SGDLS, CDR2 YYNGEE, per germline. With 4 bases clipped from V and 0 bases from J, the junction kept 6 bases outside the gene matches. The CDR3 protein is CASSSDRGYSGANVLTF. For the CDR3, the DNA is TGTGCCAGCAGCTCAGACAGGGGTTACTCTGGGGCCAACGTCCTGACTTTC.

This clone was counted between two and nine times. In DNA, the CDR3 is TGTGCCAGCAGTGAAGTTGGGACAGGGGGTCTAGATACGCAGTATTTT. Amino acids: CASSEVGTGGLDTQYF. The chain is built from TRBV6-1 and TRBJ2-3; 11 bases align to TRBD1. CDR1 is MNHNS and CDR2 is SASEGT in the germline V gene. V lost 1 base to trimming and J lost 5 bases; unmatched junction nucleotides: 5. This CDR3 is 16 amino acids long.

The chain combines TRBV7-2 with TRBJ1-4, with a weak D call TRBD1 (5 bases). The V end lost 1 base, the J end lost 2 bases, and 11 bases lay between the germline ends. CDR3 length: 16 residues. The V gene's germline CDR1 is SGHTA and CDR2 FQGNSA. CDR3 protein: CASSLVGGGTNEKLFF. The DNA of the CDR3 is TGTGCCAGCAGCTTAGTCGGGGGAGGGACTAATGAAAAACTGTTTTTT.